This TCR beta chain emerged from a study of T-cell memory formation after mild COVID-19. In the study overall: TCR clusters mostly belonged to single donors. Study-level findings and limits: CD4+ bias marked clones expanding day 15 to 37, unlike balanced contracting clones. Cross-reactive memory apparently joined, as some responding clones appeared in pre-infection memory.

This clonotype came up many times. Its antigen is undetermined. Looked up from germline, CDR1 is SGHDT and CDR2 is YYEEEE. V shed 4 bases, J shed 4 bases, and the junction held 8 bases outside the gene matches. The CDR3 is 15 amino acids. The authors produced TCR alpha and TCR beta cDNA libraries with sample barcodes and UMIs by 5'RACE using constant-segment primers. One entry per CDR3 protein, called by TCRdb with MiXCR from the 5' RACE reads. The sample records 220,000 or so distinct CDR3 sequences, approximately 10% being singletons. This receptor was taken from a man younger than 35 who had mild COVID-19 (a few samples of this study predate the infection). Cell type and time point are not known. The specimen sequenced was PBMCs or a T cell subset sorted from them (not recorded which). The chain carries TRBV5-6 and TRBJ2-7; the match to TRBD1 covers 10 bases. CDR3 sequence: CASSDPGQGLYEQYF. The CDR3 bases are TGTGCCAGCAGCGATCCGGGACAGGGGTTATACGAGCAGTACTTC.